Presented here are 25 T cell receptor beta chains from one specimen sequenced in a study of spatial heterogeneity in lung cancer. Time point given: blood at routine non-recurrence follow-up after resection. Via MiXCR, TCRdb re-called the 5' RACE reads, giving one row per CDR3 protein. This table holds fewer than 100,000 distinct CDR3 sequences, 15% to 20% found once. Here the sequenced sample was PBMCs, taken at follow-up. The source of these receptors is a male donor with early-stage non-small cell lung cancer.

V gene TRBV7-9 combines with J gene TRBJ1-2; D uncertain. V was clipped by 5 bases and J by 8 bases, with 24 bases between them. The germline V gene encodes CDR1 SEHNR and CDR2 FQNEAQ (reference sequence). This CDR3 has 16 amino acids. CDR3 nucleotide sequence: TGTGCCAGCAGCCAACCGCCTATGGGTATCCCAGCGGGCTACACCTTC. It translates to CASSQPPMGIPAGYTF.

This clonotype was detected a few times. CDR3 loop: CASSFSGSSYEQYF. CDR3 DNA sequence: TGTGCCAGCAGCTTTAGCGGGAGTTCCTACGAGCAGTACTTC. The chain joins TRBV27 to TRBJ2-7; 9 bases fit TRBD2. This CDR3 is 14 amino acids long. The germline CDR1 and CDR2 sequences are MNHEY and SMNVEV (reference sequence). V lost 6 bases and J lost 1; bases outside the gene matches: 4.

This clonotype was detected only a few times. The CDR3 reads CASSHDRADTQYF. CDR3 nucleotides: TGTGCCAGCAGCCACGACAGGGCAGATACGCAGTATTTT. The chain joins TRBV5-6 to TRBJ2-3; 7 bases line up with TRBD1. The junction had 3 bases not matched to a gene; V was cut back by 4 bases and J by 4 bases. The CDR3 runs 13 residues. Germline V gene lookup returns CDR1 SGHDT and CDR2 YYEEEE.

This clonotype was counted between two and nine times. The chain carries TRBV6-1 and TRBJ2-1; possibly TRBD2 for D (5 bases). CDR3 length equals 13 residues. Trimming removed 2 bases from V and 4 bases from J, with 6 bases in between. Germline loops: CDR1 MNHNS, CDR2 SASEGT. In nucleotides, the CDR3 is TGTGCCAGCAGTGAACAGCGGTACAATGAGCAGTTCTTC. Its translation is CASSEQRYNEQFF.

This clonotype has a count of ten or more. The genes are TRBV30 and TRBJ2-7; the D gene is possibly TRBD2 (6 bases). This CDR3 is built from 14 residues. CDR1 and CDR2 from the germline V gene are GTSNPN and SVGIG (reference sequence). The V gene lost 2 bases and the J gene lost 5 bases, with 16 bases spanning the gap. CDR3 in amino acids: CAWSKAGRLDEQYF. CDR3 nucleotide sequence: TGTGCCTGGAGTAAGGCGGGAAGGCTGGACGAGCAGTACTTC.

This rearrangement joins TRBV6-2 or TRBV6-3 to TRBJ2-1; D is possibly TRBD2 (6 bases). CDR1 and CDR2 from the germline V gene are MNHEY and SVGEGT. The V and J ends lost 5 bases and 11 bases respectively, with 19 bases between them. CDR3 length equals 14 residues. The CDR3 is CASSNPRRGEQQFF. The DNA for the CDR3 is TGTGCCAGCAGTAACCCGCGGCGCGGGGAGCAGCAGTTCTTC.

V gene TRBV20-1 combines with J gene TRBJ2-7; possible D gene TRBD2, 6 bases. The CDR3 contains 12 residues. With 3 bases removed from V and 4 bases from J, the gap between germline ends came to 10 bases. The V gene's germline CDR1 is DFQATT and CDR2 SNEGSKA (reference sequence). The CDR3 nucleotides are TGCAGTGCTAGCTCGGGAGCGTACGAGCAGTACTTC. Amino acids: CSASSGAYEQYF.

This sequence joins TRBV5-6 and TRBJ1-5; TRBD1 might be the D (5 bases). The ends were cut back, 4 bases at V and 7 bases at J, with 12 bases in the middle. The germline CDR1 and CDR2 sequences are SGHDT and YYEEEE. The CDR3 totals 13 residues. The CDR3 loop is CASSPGLGQPQHF. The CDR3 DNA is TGTGCCAGCAGCCCGGGACTCGGCCAGCCCCAGCATTTT.

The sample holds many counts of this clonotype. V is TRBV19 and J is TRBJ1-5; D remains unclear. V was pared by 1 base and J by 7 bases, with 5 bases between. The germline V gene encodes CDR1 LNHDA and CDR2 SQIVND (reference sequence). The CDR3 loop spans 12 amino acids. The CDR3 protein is CASSIATQPQHF. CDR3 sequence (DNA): TGTGCCAGTAGTATAGCTACCCAGCCCCAGCATTTT.

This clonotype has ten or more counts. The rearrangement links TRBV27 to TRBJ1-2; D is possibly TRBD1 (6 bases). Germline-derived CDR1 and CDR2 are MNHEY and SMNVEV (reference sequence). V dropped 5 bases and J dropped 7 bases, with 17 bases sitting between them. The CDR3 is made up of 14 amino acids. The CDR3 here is CASSPRTAGGGYTF. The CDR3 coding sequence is TGTGCCAGCAGTCCCCGGACAGCGGGTGGTGGCTACACCTTC.

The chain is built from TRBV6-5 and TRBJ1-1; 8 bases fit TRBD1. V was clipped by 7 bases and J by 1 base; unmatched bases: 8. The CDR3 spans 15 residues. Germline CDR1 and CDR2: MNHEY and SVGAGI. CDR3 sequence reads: CASTHMTGANTEAFF. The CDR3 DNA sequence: TGTGCCAGCACCCACATGACAGGGGCGAACACTGAAGCTTTCTTT.

The CDR3 sequence: CASSLQGQGWTEAFF. In DNA, the CDR3 is TGCGCCAGCAGCTTGCAAGGACAGGGGTGGACTGAAGCTTTCTTT. The chain links TRBV5-1 to TRBJ1-1, with 9 positions matching TRBD1. The CDR3 runs 15 residues. J was trimmed by 5 bases and V by 1 base; bases with no gene match: 6. Germline V gene sequence: CDR1 SGHRS, CDR2 YFSETQ.

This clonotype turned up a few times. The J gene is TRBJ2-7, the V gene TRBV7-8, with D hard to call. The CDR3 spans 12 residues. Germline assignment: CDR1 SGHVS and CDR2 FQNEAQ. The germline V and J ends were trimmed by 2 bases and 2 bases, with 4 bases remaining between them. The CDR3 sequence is CASSLRTYEQYF. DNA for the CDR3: TGTGCCAGCAGCTTAAGGACCTACGAGCAGTACTTC.

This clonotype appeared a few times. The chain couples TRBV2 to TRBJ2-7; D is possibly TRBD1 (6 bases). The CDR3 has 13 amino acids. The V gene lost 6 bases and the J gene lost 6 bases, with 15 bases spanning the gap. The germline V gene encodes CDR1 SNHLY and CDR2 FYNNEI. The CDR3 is CASSAQGIGEQYV. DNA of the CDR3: TGTGCCAGCAGCGCCCAGGGGATCGGCGAGCAGTACGTC.

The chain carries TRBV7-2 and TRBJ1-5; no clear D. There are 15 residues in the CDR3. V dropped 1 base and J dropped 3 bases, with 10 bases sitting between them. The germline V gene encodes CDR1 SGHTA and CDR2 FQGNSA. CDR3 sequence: CASSLEALTNQPQHF. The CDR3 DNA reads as TGTGCCAGCAGCTTAGAAGCACTTACCAATCAGCCCCAGCATTTT. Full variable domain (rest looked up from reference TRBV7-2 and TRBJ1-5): GAGVSQSPSNKVTEKGKDVELRCDPISGHTALYWYRQSLGQGLEFLIYFQGNSAPDKSGLPSDRFSAERTGGSVSTLTIQRTQQEDSAVYLCASSLEALTNQPQHFGDGTRLSIL.

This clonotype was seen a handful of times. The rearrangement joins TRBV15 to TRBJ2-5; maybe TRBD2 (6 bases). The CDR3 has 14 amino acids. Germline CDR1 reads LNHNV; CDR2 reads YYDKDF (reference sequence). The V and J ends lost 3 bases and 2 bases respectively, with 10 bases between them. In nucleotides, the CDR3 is TGTGCCACCAGCAGGGGACTGACTCAAGAGACCCAGTACTTC. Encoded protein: CATSRGLTQETQYF.

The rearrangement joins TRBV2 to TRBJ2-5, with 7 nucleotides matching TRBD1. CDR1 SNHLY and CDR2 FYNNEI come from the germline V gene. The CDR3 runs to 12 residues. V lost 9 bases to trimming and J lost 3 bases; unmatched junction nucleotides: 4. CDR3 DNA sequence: TGTGCCAGGACAGGGAAAGAAGAGACCCAGTACTTC. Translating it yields CARTGKEETQYF. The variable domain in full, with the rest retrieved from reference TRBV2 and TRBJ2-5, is EPEVTQTPSHQVTQMGQEVILRCVPISNHLYFYWYRQILGQKVEFLVSFYNNEISEKSEIFDDQFSVERPDGSNFTLKIRSTKLEDSAMYFCARTGKEETQYFGPGTRLLVL.

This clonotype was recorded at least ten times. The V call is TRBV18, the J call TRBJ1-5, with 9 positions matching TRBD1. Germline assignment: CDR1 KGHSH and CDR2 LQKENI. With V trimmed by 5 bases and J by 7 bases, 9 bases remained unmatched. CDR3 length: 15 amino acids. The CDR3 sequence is CASSTGSDRGQPQHF. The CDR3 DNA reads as TGTGCCAGCTCAACCGGATCGGACAGGGGACAGCCCCAGCATTTT.

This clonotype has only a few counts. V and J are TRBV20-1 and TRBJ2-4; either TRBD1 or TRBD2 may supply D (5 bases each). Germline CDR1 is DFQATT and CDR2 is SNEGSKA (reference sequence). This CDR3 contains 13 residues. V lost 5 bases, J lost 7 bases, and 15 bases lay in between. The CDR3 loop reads CSAEITGRNIQYF. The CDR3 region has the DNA TGCAGTGCTGAGATAACGGGGCGGAACATTCAGTACTTC.

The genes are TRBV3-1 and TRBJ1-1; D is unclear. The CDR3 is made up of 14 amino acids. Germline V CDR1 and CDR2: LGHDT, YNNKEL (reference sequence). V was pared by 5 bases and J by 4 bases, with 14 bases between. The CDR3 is CASSTQLRSTEAFF. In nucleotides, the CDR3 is TGTGCCAGCAGCACGCAGCTACGGAGCACTGAAGCTTTCTTT.

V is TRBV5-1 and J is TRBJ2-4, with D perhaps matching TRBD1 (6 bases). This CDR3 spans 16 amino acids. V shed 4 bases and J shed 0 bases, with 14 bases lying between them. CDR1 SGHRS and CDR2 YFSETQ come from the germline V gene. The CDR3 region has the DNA TGCGCCAGCAGCCTTGGACAGACTCTAGCCAAAAACATTCAGTACTTC. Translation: CASSLGQTLAKNIQYF.

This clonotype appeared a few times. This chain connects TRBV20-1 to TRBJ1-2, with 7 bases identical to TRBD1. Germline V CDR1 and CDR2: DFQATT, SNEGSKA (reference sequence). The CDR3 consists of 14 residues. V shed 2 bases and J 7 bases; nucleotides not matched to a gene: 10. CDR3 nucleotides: TGCAGTGCTAGACCTATCGAAGGGGGCATTGGCTACACCTTC. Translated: CSARPIEGGIGYTF.

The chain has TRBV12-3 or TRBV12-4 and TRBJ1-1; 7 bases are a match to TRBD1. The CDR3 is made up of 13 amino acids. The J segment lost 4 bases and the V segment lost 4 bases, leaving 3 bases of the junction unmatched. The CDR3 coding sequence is TGTGCCAGCAGTTCAGGGGGGGGCACTGAAGCTTTCTTT. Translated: CASSSGGGTEAFF.

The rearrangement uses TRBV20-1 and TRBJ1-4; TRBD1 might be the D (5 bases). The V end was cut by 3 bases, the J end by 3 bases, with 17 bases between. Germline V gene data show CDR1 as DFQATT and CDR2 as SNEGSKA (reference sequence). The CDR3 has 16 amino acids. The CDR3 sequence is CSARVAGGSANEKLFF. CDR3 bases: TGCAGTGCTAGGGTCGCTGGGGGTTCAGCTAATGAAAAACTGTTTTTT.

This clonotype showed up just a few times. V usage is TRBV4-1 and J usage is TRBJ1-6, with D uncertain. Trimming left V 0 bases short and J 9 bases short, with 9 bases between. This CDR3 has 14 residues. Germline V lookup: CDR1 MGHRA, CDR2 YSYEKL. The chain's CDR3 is CASSQEAAGSPLHF. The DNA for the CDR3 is TGCGCCAGCAGCCAAGAGGCCGCCGGTTCACCCCTCCACTTT.